Listed here are 9 T cell receptor beta chains from one sample, sequenced in a study of shared clonotypes between healthy human individuals. Produced via immunoSEQ multiplex PCR; TCRdb's table is partial and in-frame only. The table records millions of clones, approximately 94% of them present only once. CD45RO-negative cells were positively selected for CCR7, leaving out terminally differentiated effector memory CD45RA+ cells. The sequenced sample consisted of naive CD8+ T cells sorted from blood. The receptors derive from a man between 18 and 35 years old in good health.

V gene TRBV29-1 combines with J gene TRBJ2-7; 12 positions match TRBD1. This CDR3 has 15 residues. V lost 4 bases and J lost 9; bases outside the gene matches: 13. CDR1 and CDR2 (germline): SQVTM, ANQGSEA. CDR3: CSVVLPGTGGAGQYF. For the CDR3, the DNA is TGCAGCGTTGTCCTCCCCGGGACAGGGGGCGCGGGGCAGTACTTC.

CDR3 loop: CASSLWGDGRSDEQYF. CDR3 nucleotide sequence: TGTGCCAGCAGCTTGTGGGGGGATGGCAGGTCGGACGAGCAGTACTTC. The rearrangement uses TRBV5-6 and TRBJ2-7; maybe TRBD2 (6 bases). The CDR3 loop spans 16 amino acids. Germline V gene data show CDR1 as SGHDT and CDR2 as YYEEEE. Trimming pared 1 base from V and 5 bases from J, leaving 19 bases between.

This clone was recorded a few times. This sequence joins TRBV5-1 and TRBJ1-1; D unresolved. V lost 4 bases and J lost 5, with 15 bases in between. CDR1 and CDR2 from the germline V gene are SGHRS and YFSETQ. The CDR3 covers 14 residues. Here the CDR3 DNA reads TGCGCCAGCAGCCCCCGTACAGACGGGACTGAAGCTTTCTTT. As protein: CASSPRTDGTEAFF. The variable domain in full, with the rest retrieved from reference TRBV5-1 and TRBJ1-1, is KAGVTQTPRYLIKTRGQQVTLSCSPISGHRSVSWYQQTPGQGLQFLFEYFSETQRNKGNFPGRFSGRQFSNSRSEMNVSTLELGDSALYLCASSPRTDGTEAFFGQGTRLTVV.

As concerns this clone: Different DNA sequences within this sample yield the same CDR3. The V call is TRBV5-1, the J call TRBJ2-1, with D perhaps TRBD1 or TRBD2 (5 bases each). Germline V CDR1 and CDR2: SGHRS, YFSETQ. This CDR3 comprises 15 residues. V was trimmed by 0 bases and J by 0 bases, leaving 7 bases between them. DNA of the CDR3: TGCGCCAGCAGCTTGGAGGGGAGCTCCTACAATGAGCAGTTCTTC. This encodes CASSLEGSSYNEQFF.

CDR3 amino acids: CASRPNWAGNEQFF. Written as DNA, the CDR3 is TGTGCCAGCAGACCTAATTGGGCGGGTAATGAGCAGTTCTTC. The genes are TRBV7-2 and TRBJ2-1; D perhaps matches TRBD2 (5 bases). Germline-derived CDR1 and CDR2 are SGHTA and FQGNSA. V was clipped by 6 bases and J by 7 bases, with 16 bases between them. The CDR3 has 14 residues.

Written as DNA, the CDR3 is TGCGCCAGCAGCCAAGATTCTGACCGCCGAGATTCACCCCTCCACTTT. Amino acids: CASSQDSDRRDSPLHF. The gene calls are TRBV4-3 and TRBJ1-6, with D uncertain. The CDR3 is 16 residues long. Trimming removed 0 bases at V and 8 bases at J, with 14 bases between. The germline V gene has CDR1 LGHNA and CDR2 YSLEER.

The chain combines TRBV9 with TRBJ2-3; D may be TRBD1 (6 bases). There are 14 residues in the CDR3. Trimming pared 0 bases from V and 3 bases from J, leaving 8 bases between. Germline V gene sequence: CDR1 SGDLS, CDR2 YYNGEE. The DNA of the CDR3 is TGTGCCAGCAGCGTAGAAGGACAGACAGATACGCAGTATTTT. Its protein product is CASSVEGQTDTQYF. Using reference TRBV9 and TRBJ2-3 for the parts outside the CDR3, the full variable domain is DSGVTQTPKHLITATGQRVTLRCSPRSGDLSVYWYQQSLDQGLQFLIQYYNGEERAKGNILERFSAQQFPDLHSELNLSSLELGDSALYFCASSVEGQTDTQYFGPGTRLTVL.

V is TRBV6-5 and J is TRBJ2-2; tentatively, D is TRBD1 or TRBD2 (5 bases each). The germline CDR1 and CDR2 sequences are MNHEY and SVGAGI. The CDR3 has 15 amino acids. V gave up 6 bases and J gave up 5 bases, with 16 bases separating them. In DNA, the CDR3 is TGTGCCAGCAGCTGGGTGGGAGCAGGGACCGGGGAGCTGTTTTTT. Residues: CASSWVGAGTGELFF.

Remarks on this clone: The sample carries other DNA sequences with the same CDR3. The chain uses TRBV4-3 and TRBJ1-1, with 10 bases matching TRBD1. Losses at the gene ends were 4 bases for V and 1 base for J; bases not matched to a gene: 3. This CDR3 spans 15 amino acids. Germline assignment: CDR1 LGHNA and CDR2 YSLEER. The CDR3 nucleotides are TGCGCCAGCAGCCTCCGACAGGGGGCGAACACTGAAGCTTTCTTT. Translated: CASSLRQGANTEAFF.